A selection of T cell receptor beta chains follows, all from one sample in a study of cytomegalovirus exposure and HLA in healthy donors. TCRdb's copy holds only in-frame clones and misses some; the assay was immunoSEQ multiplex PCR. The data hold 140,000 to 150,000 clones, with roughly 80% observed a single time. Material: PBMCs. Receptor source: a middle-aged woman in good health and CMV-seropositive. Each CDR3 is given with its conserved first and last residue. The order of the fields is CDR3 protein, CDR3 DNA, clone size, J gene, V gene, D gene. D genes are given only for firm matches. Clone size, where shown, is once, few, many, or a class for clones that have expanded.

cdr3_aa: CASSVAGGSYNEQFF
cdr3_nt: TGTGCCAGCAGCGTAGCTGGGGGGTCCTACAATGAGCAGTTCTTC
clone_size: few
j_call: TRBJ2-1
v_call: TRBV9
d_call: -

cdr3_aa: CASSLAQGDSYEQYF
cdr3_nt: TGCGCCAGCAGCTTGGCGCAGGGTGACTCCTACGAGCAGTACTTC
clone_size: -
j_call: TRBJ2-7
v_call: TRBV5-1
d_call: -

cdr3_aa: CASNPQVTGQPQHF
cdr3_nt: TGTGCCAGTAACCCACAGGTTACCGGCCAGCCCCAGCATTTT
clone_size: -
j_call: TRBJ1-5
v_call: TRBV19
d_call: -

cdr3_aa: CASSQAEGGPYEQYF
cdr3_nt: TGCGCCAGCAGCCAAGCGGAGGGGGGGCCCTACGAGCAGTACTTC
clone_size: -
j_call: TRBJ2-7
v_call: TRBV4-1
d_call: -

cdr3_aa: CASSPGTSGLSQYF
cdr3_nt: TGTGCCAGCAGCCCCGGGACTAGCGGGCTATCCCAGTACTTC
clone_size: few
j_call: TRBJ2-5
v_call: TRBV6-1
d_call: TRBD2

cdr3_aa: CASSQQGPGEKLFF
cdr3_nt: TGTGCCAGTAGTCAACAGGGGCCCGGTGAAAAACTGTTTTTT
clone_size: few
j_call: TRBJ1-4
v_call: TRBV19
d_call: TRBD1

cdr3_aa: CASSPSLLVKEGANVLTF
cdr3_nt: TGTGCCAGCTCACCATCTCTCTTGGTTAAGGAGGGGGCCAACGTCCTGACTTTC
clone_size: -
j_call: TRBJ2-6
v_call: TRBV18
d_call: -

cdr3_aa: CATGGEGIWDGYTF
cdr3_nt: TGTGCCACCGGTGGGGAGGGGATATGGGATGGCTACACCTTC
clone_size: -
j_call: TRBJ1-2
v_call: TRBV28
d_call: -

cdr3_aa: CASSDDRGYSPLHF
cdr3_nt: TGTGCCAGCAGTGATGACAGGGGATATTCACCCCTCCACTTT
clone_size: -
j_call: TRBJ1-6
v_call: TRBV2
d_call: TRBD1

cdr3_aa: CASRLQGRTGELFF
cdr3_nt: TGTGCCAGCAGGCTACAGGGACGCACCGGGGAGCTGTTTTTT
clone_size: -
j_call: TRBJ2-2
v_call: TRBV27
d_call: -

cdr3_aa: CASSEDSPQKLFF
cdr3_nt: TGTGCCAGCAGTGAAGACTCACCCCAAAAACTGTTTTTT
clone_size: -
j_call: TRBJ1-4
v_call: TRBV6-1
d_call: -

cdr3_aa: CASSSPGTGQNIQYF
cdr3_nt: TGTGCCAGCAGCTCTCCCGGGACAGGCCAAAACATTCAGTACTTC
clone_size: -
j_call: TRBJ2-4
v_call: TRBV2
d_call: TRBD1

cdr3_aa: CASRGPRRDNPIYEQYF
cdr3_nt: TGTGCCAGCAGGGGGCCCCGCCGGGACAACCCTATATACGAGCAGTACTTC
clone_size: -
j_call: TRBJ2-7
v_call: TRBV25-1
d_call: -

cdr3_aa: CARSLPPGQGDSPLHF
cdr3_nt: TGTGCCAGAAGCTTGCCCCCGGGACAGGGGGATTCACCCCTCCACTTT
clone_size: -
j_call: TRBJ1-6
v_call: TRBV5-3
d_call: TRBD1

cdr3_aa: CASSLDGQGVGEQFF
cdr3_nt: TGCGCCAGCAGCTTGGATGGACAGGGGGTTGGTGAGCAGTTCTTC
clone_size: -
j_call: TRBJ2-1
v_call: TRBV5-1
d_call: TRBD1

cdr3_aa: CASSQEPGNTEAFF
cdr3_nt: TGCGCCAGCAGCCAAGAACCAGGGAACACTGAAGCTTTCTTT
clone_size: -
j_call: TRBJ1-1
v_call: TRBV4-1
d_call: -

cdr3_aa: CASSLTLGTDTQYF
cdr3_nt: TGTGCCAGCAGCCTAACCCTAGGCACAGATACGCAGTATTTT
clone_size: few
j_call: TRBJ2-3
v_call: TRBV11-2
d_call: -

cdr3_aa: CASRASGTGSTEQHF
cdr3_nt: TGTGCCAGCCGAGCCTCCGGGACAGGCTCCACGGAGCAGCACTTC
clone_size: -
j_call: TRBJ2-7
v_call: TRBV27
d_call: TRBD1

cdr3_aa: CASSMFRGGETQYF
cdr3_nt: TGTGCCAGCAGTATGTTCCGCGGGGGGGAGACCCAGTACTTC
clone_size: few
j_call: TRBJ2-5
v_call: TRBV27
d_call: TRBD2

cdr3_aa: CASRQGSGNTIYF
cdr3_nt: TGTGCCAGCAGACAGGGATCTGGAAACACCATATATTTT
clone_size: -
j_call: TRBJ1-3
v_call: TRBV7-3
d_call: -

cdr3_aa: CASSPGQGFTEAFF
cdr3_nt: TGTGCCAGCAGCCCGGGACAGGGATTTACTGAAGCTTTCTTT
clone_size: -
j_call: TRBJ1-1
v_call: TRBV6-5
d_call: TRBD1

cdr3_aa: CASSPPTGAGNSPLHF
cdr3_nt: TGTGCCAGCTCACCTCCGACAGGGGCAGGCAATTCACCCCTCCACTTT
clone_size: -
j_call: TRBJ1-6
v_call: TRBV18
d_call: TRBD1

cdr3_aa: CASSDRGSSYEQYF
cdr3_nt: TGTGCCAGCAGTGACCGGGGGAGCTCCTACGAGCAGTACTTC
clone_size: -
j_call: TRBJ2-7
v_call: TRBV6-1
d_call: -

cdr3_aa: CASREQVEETQYF
cdr3_nt: TGTGCCAGCAGGGAACAGGTGGAAGAGACCCAGTACTTC
clone_size: -
j_call: TRBJ2-5
v_call: TRBV6-1
d_call: -

cdr3_aa: CASSLADRATNEKLFF
cdr3_nt: TGTGCCAGCAGCTTAGCCGACAGGGCAACTAATGAAAAACTGTTTTTT
clone_size: few
j_call: TRBJ1-4
v_call: TRBV7-9
d_call: TRBD1

cdr3_aa: CASDKFYDIQYF
cdr3_nt: TGTGCCAGCGACAAGTTTTACGACATTCAGTACTTC
clone_size: -
j_call: TRBJ2-4
v_call: TRBV2
d_call: -